This T cell receptor (beta chain) appears in the sequencing data of a study of patients and donors after allogeneic stem cell transplantation. After removal of 5 bases from V and 4 bases from J, the junction contained 7 bases not matched to a gene. The CDR3 totals 14 residues. TCRdb analysed the RT-PCR reads with MiXCR anew, one entry per CDR3 protein. The sample yields tens of thousands of distinct CDR3 sequences, roughly 52% seen once. The genes are TRBV12-3 or TRBV12-4 and TRBJ1-1; 7 nucleotides line up with TRBD1. Input material: blood, either unsorted or a sorted T cell fraction (not recorded which). The clonotype was recovered from a human donor who was either an allogeneic HSCT recipient or a stem cell or donor lymphocyte infusion donor (not recorded which). It is not recorded whose cells these are; they may come from a transplant donor. CDR3 DNA: TGTGCCAGCAGTATACAACAGGGGAGCACTGAAGCTTTCTTT. Its protein product is CASSIQQGSTEAFF.